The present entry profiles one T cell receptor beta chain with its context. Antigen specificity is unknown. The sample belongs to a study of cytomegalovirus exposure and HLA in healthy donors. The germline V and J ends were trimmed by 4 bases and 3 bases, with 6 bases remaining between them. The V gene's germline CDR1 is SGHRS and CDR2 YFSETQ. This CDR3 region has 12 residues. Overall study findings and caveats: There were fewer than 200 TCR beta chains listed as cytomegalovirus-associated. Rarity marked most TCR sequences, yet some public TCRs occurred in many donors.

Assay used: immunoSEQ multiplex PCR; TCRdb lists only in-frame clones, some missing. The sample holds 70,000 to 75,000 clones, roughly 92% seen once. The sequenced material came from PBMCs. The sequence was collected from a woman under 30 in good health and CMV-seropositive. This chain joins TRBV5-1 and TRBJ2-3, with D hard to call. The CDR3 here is CASSALTDTQYF. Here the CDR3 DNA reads TGCGCCAGCAGCGCGTTAACAGATACGCAGTATTTT. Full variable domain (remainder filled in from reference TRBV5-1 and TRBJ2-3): KAGVTQTPRYLIKTRGQQVTLSCSPISGHRSVSWYQQTPGQGLQFLFEYFSETQRNKGNFPGRFSGRQFSNSRSEMNVSTLELGDSALYLCASSALTDTQYFGPGTRLTVL.